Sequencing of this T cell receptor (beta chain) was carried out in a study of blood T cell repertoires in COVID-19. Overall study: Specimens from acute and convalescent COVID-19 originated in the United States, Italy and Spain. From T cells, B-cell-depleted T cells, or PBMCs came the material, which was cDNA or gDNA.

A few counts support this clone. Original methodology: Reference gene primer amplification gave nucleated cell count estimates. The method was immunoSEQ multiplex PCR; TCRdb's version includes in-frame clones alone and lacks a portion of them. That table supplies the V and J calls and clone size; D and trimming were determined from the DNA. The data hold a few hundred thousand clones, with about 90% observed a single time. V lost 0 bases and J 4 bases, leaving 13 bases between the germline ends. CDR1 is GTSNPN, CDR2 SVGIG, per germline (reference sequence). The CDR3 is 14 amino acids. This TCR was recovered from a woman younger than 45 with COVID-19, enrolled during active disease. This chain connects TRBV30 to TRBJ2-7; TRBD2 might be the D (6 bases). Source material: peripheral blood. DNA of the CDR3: TGTGCCTGGAGTGTATCCGGGAGAGGGTACGAGCAGTACTTC. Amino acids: CAWSVSGRGYEQYF.